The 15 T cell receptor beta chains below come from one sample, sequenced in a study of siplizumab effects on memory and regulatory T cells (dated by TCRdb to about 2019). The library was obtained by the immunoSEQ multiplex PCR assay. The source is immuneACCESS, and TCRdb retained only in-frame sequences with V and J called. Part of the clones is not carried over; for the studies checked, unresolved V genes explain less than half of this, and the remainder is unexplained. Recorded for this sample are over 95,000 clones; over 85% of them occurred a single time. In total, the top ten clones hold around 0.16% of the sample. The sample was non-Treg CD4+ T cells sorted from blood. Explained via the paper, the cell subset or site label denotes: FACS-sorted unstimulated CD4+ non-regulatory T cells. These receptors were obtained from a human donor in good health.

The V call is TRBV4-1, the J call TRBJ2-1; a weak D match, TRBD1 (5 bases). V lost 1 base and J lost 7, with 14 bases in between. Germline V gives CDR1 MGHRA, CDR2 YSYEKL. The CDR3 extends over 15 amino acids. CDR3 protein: CASSQGVAGHNEQFF. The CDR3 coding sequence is TGCGCCAGCAGCCAAGGTGTGGCAGGGCATAATGAGCAGTTCTTC.

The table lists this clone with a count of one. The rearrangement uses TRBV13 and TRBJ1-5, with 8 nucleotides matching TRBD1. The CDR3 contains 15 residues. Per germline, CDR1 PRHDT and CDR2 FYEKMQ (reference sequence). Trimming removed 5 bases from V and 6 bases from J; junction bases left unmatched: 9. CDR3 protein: CASSRTGGQGQPQHF. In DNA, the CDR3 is TGTGCCAGCAGCCGCACAGGGGGGCAGGGTCAGCCCCAGCATTTT.

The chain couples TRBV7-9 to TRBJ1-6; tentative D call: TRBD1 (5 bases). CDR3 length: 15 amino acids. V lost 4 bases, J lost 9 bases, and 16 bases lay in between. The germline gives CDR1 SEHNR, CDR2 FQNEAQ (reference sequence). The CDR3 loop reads CASSSQVGGSSPLHF. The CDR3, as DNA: TGTGCCAGCAGCTCCCAGGTGGGGGGGAGTTCACCCCTCCACTTT.

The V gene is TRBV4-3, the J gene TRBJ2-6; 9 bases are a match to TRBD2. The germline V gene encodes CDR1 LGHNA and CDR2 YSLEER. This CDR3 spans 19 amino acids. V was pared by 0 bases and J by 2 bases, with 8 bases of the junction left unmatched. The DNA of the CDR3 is TGCGCCAGCAGCCAAGATTTGAGGCGGGGGGGTGCTGGGGCCAACGTCCTGACTTTC. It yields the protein CASSQDLRRGGAGANVLTF.

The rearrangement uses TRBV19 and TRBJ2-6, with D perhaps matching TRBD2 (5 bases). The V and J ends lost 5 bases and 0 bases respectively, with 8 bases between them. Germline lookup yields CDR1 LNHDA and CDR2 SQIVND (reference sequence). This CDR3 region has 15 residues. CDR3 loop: CASSLGSSGANVLTF. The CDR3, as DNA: TGTGCCAGTAGTTTAGGGAGCTCTGGGGCCAACGTCCTGACTTTC.

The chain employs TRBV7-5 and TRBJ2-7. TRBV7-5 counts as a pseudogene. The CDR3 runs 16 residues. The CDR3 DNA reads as TGTGTCAGAAGCTTAGCGAGGGAAGACAGCTCCTACGAGCAGTACTTC. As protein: CVRSLAREDSSYEQYF.

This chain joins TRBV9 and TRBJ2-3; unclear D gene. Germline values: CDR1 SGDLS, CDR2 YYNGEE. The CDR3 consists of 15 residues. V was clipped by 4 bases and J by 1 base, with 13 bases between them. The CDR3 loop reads CASSPHGLGTDTQYF. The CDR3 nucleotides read TGTGCCAGCAGCCCCCACGGGTTAGGCACAGATACGCAGTATTTT.

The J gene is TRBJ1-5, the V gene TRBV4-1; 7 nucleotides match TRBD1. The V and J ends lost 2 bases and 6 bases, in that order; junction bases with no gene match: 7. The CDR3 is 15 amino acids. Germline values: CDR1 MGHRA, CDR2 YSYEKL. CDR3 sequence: CASSQTPTGFQPQHF. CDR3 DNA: TGCGCCAGCAGCCAAACGCCGACAGGGTTTCAGCCCCAGCATTTT.

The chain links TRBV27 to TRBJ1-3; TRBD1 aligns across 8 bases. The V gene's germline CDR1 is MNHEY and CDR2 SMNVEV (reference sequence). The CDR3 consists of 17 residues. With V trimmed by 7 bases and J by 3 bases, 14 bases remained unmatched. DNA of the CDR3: TGTGCCAGCATGAAGACAGGGGAGCCTTTCTATGGAAACACCATATATTTT. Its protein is CASMKTGEPFYGNTIYF.

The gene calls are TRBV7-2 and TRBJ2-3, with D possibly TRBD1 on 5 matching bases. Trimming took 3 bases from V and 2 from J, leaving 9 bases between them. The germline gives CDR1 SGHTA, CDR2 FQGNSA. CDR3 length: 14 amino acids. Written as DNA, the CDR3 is TGTGCCAGCAGCTTGGCAGGGCCCACAGATACGCAGTATTTT. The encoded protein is CASSLAGPTDTQYF.

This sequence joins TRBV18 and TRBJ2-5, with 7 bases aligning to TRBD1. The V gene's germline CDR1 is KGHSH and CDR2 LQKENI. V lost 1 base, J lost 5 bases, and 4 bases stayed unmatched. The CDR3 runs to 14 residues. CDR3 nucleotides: TGTGCCAGCTCACCACAGGGGGCAAGGGAGACCCAGTACTTC. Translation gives CASSPQGARETQYF. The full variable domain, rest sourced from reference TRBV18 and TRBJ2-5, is NAGVMQNPRHLVRRRGQEARLRCSPMKGHSHVYWYRQLPEEGLKFMVYLQKENIIDESGMPKERFSAEFPKEGPSILRIQQVVRGDSAAYFCASSPQGARETQYFGPGTRLLVL.

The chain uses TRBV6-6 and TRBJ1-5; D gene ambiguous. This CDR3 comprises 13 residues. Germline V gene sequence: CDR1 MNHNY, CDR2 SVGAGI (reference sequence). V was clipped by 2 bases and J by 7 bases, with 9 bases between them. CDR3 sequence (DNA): TGTGCCAGCAGTTACGGGGAGAGGCAGCCCCAGCATTTT. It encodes CASSYGERQPQHF.

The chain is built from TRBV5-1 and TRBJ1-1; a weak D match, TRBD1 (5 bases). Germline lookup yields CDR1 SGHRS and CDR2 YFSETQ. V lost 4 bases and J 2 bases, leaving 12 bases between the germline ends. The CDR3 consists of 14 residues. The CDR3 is CASSPSQGNTEAFF. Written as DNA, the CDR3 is TGCGCCAGCAGCCCTTCCCAGGGAAACACTGAAGCTTTCTTT.

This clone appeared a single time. The DNA for the CDR3 is TGTGCCTGGATTCGGGTCGGGGCCCGCGAGCAGTACTTC. Its protein product is CAWIRVGAREQYF. The chain is built from TRBV30 and TRBJ2-7; D possibly uses TRBD1 or TRBD2 (5 bases each). Germline V gives CDR1 GTSNPN, CDR2 SVGIG (reference sequence). The CDR3 extends over 13 amino acids. Trimming removed 4 bases from V and 6 bases from J, with 16 bases in between.

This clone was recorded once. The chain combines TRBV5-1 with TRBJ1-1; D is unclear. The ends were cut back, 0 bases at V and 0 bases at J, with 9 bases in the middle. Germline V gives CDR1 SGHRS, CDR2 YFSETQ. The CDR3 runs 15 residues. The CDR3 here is CASSLEASMNTEAFF. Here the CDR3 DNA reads TGCGCCAGCAGCTTGGAGGCGTCCATGAACACTGAAGCTTTCTTT. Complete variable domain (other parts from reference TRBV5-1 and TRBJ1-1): KAGVTQTPRYLIKTRGQQVTLSCSPISGHRSVSWYQQTPGQGLQFLFEYFSETQRNKGNFPGRFSGRQFSNSRSEMNVSTLELGDSALYLCASSLEASMNTEAFFGQGTRLTVV.